The 7 T cell receptor beta chains below come from one sample, sequenced in a study of T cell responses to AZD1222 COVID-19 vaccine. The protocol was immunoSEQ multiplex PCR, while the TCRdb copy is restricted to in-frame clones and leaves out a portion. The sample lists more than 110,000 clones; approximately 90% were seen once. Here the sequenced sample was peripheral blood, taken on day 0 of AZD1222 vaccination. These receptors were taken from an adult in good health.

The chain carries TRBV5-1 and TRBJ2-2, with D uncertain. Trimming pared 2 bases from V and 5 bases from J, leaving 13 bases between. This CDR3 has 15 residues. Germline CDR1 is SGHRS and CDR2 is YFSETQ. CDR3 loop: CASSLDGVGTGELFF. As DNA, the CDR3 is TGCGCCAGCAGCTTAGACGGTGTGGGGACCGGGGAGCTGTTTTTT.

V gene TRBV3-1 (or the pseudogene TRBV3-2) combines with J gene TRBJ1-3, with D unresolved. This CDR3 has 19 residues. CDR1 and CDR2 from the germline V gene are LGHDT and YNNKEL (reference sequence). Trimming stripped 5 bases from V and 3 bases from J, with 26 bases between. The CDR3 DNA is TGTGCCAGCAGCGTAACCCCAGCGTCAGGACCACGACGTGGAAACACCATATATTTT. Translated: CASSVTPASGPRRGNTIYF.

The CDR3 protein is CASGHNEQFF. The CDR3 nucleotides are TGTGCCAGCGGACACAATGAGCAGTTCTTC. The chain has TRBV9 and TRBJ2-1, with no clear D. Germline V gene sequence: CDR1 SGDLS, CDR2 YYNGEE. The V end lost 7 bases, the J end lost 5 bases, and 4 bases lay between the germline ends. The CDR3 contains 10 residues.

The chain has TRBV19 and TRBJ2-1; 7 positions match TRBD2. The germline V gene encodes CDR1 LNHDA and CDR2 SQIVND (reference sequence). The CDR3 is made up of 15 amino acids. With V trimmed by 3 bases and J by 2 bases, 4 bases remained unmatched. The CDR3 loop is CASSIGGVAYNEQFF. The CDR3 nucleotides read TGTGCCAGTAGTATTGGGGGGGTCGCCTACAATGAGCAGTTCTTC.

This clone was found once. V gene TRBV27 combines with J gene TRBJ2-2; D perhaps matches TRBD1 (6 bases). CDR1 is MNHEY, CDR2 SMNVEV, per germline (reference sequence). Trimming shortened V by 5 bases and J by 4 bases, and 11 bases separated the two germline ends. The CDR3 is 14 residues long. The CDR3 region is CASSNQGRTGELFF. The CDR3 DNA reads TGTGCCAGCAGTAACCAGGGGCGCACCGGGGAGCTGTTTTTT.

The chain links TRBV7-8 to TRBJ1-1; possibly TRBD1 for D (6 bases). The CDR3 length is 13 residues. CDR1 is SGHVS, CDR2 FQNEAQ, per germline. Trimming took 5 bases from V and 5 from J, leaving 12 bases between them. The CDR3 DNA sequence: TGTGCCAGCAGCGACCATCAGGGGACTGAAGCTTTCTTT. Translating gives CASSDHQGTEAFF.

The genes are TRBV5-1 and TRBJ2-1, with TRBD2 identical over 7 bases. The CDR3 extends over 16 amino acids. Unmatched junction bases numbered 15, after V lost 6 bases and J lost 6 bases. Germline V gives CDR1 SGHRS, CDR2 YFSETQ. CDR3 DNA: TGCGCCAGCACCCCCGGGGGGAGTCATAAATCCAATGAGCAGTTCTTC. Its protein is CASTPGGSHKSNEQFF.